This TCR beta chain was sequenced for a study of blood T cell repertoires in COVID-19 (dated by TCRdb to about 2020). About the full investigation: Samples covering the acute and convalescent phases of COVID-19 were provided by collaborators in the United States, Italy and Spain. Deeply sampled blood TCRbeta repertoires from subjects exposed to, actively infected with, or recovered from COVID-19 were included in the dataset. The material from the prospective study consisted of cDNA or gDNA derived from T cells, B-cell-depleted T cells, or PBMCs. The sample metadata nearly always contained a de-identified subject ID, COVID-19 status, age in years and sex. The repertoires were made available in a free public database intended to serve as a resource for research on the immune response to SARS-CoV-2. HLA class I and class II types, where available, came from metadata supplied by the sample provider rather than from assay-based typing. The samples were drawn from the first 160 participants of the ongoing ImmuneRACE study and from about 1,200 subjects provided by 6 global collaborators. Broader findings and caveats from the paper: The amount of clinical and demographic metadata varied by source and participant and was provided uncurated.

In the prospective study, participants were 18 to 89 years old, resided in approximately 25 geographic areas of the United States, and were enrolled through a virtual design. In the prospective study, cohorts were assigned on the basis of participant-reported clinical history obtained from a screening survey and a study questionnaire. For ImmuneRACE Cohort 3, a participant was defined as recovered based on two consecutive negative NP/OP PCR tests, clearance by a healthcare professional, or resolution of symptoms. Each participant in the prospective study had whole blood, serum and a nasopharyngeal or oropharyngeal swab collected by mobile phlebotomists. Additional blood draws and questionnaires over a 2-month period could optionally be provided by prospective study participants. Before DNA extraction, prospective study blood samples were shipped either frozen or at room temperature. Note on this clone: Its cognate antigen has yet to be identified. Per-base quality was not reported, and no clone a single base away is much larger than it.

From V the trimming removes 1 base and from J it removes 4 bases, while the gene matches leave 3 bases of the junction unaccounted for. The germline V gene (reference sequence) provides CDR1 GTSNPN and CDR2 SVGIG. From its cysteine to its phenylalanine, the CDR3 spans 13 amino acids. Only CDR3 DNA is held: 39 bases, read in frame from base 1. The immunoSEQ Assay, a bias-controlled multiplex PCR, was used to amplify TCRbeta CDR3 regions from genomic DNA. As for the original processing: The number of nucleated cells in each sample was estimated by amplification of reference gene primers within the assay. Sequence reads were collapsed and filtered to measure the absolute abundance of every unique TCRbeta CDR3 rearrangement. For each sample, productive Simpson clonality was calculated as the square root of Simpson's diversity index across productive rearrangements. TCRdb's version of the immuneACCESS table is confined to in-frame rearrangements and falls short of the full clone set. An unresolved V gene accounts for under half of the shortfall where checked; the remainder is of unknown origin. The V and J calls and the clone size are those of that table, but D and trimming were determined from the DNA. The sample has about 250,000 clones on record, about nine tenths of them singletons. Of the sample, over 1.5% falls within the top ten clones.

The chain is encoded by TRBV30 joined to TRBJ1-2; 7 bases in the junction line up with TRBD1. Sequences were obtained from PBMCs or T cells enriched from blood (not recorded which). This clonotype was obtained from a man aged 35 to 55 who had recovered from COVID-19. The base sequence is TGTGCCTGGAGTGGAGGGGGCGGCTATGGCTACACCTTC. Its translation reads: CAWSGGGGYGYTF.